The entry below gives a single T cell receptor beta chain sequence along with its context. The data originate from a study of shared clonotypes between healthy human individuals. CD45RO negativity and positive selection for CCR7 defined naive CD8 cells, a population that excluded terminally differentiated effector memory CD45RA+ cells. Germline CDR1 reads SGDLS; CDR2 reads YYNGEE. Trimming took 4 bases from V and 2 from J, leaving 10 bases between them. The CDR3 covers 13 residues. TCRdb's copy holds only in-frame clones and misses some; the assay was immunoSEQ multiplex PCR. Among about 2.1 million clones, about 93% were seen once, and the ten largest hold 1.5% to 2%.

This rearrangement joins TRBV9 to TRBJ2-7; a possible D gene is TRBD2 (5 bases). Sequenced: naive CD8+ T cells from PBMCs. The sequence derives from a man younger than 30 in good health. Some clones in this sample may be carry-over from other donors' samples. The CDR3 DNA reads as TGTGCCAGCAGCCCTACCGGGGCCTACGAGCAGTACTTC. It translates to CASSPTGAYEQYF.